A single sample gave rise to the 25 T cell receptor beta chains below, sequenced in a study of T cell responses to AZD1222 COVID-19 vaccine. TCRdb keeps only in-frame clones here, not all; method: immunoSEQ multiplex PCR. The top ten hold around 1.5% of the sample, which has 130,000 to 150,000 clones, over 75% seen once. The source material was peripheral blood, sampled on day 0 of AZD1222 vaccination. Receptor source: an adult in good health.

The chain recombines TRBV6-6 with TRBJ2-5; 15 nucleotides match TRBD2. This CDR3 region has 20 residues. Trimming at V came to 6 bases and at J to 5 bases, leaving 19 bases not matched to a gene. The V gene's germline CDR1 is MNHNY and CDR2 SVGAGI (reference sequence). The CDR3: CASSIRVGTSGRRNEETQYF. The CDR3 bases are TGTGCCAGCAGCATTCGAGTGGGGACTAGCGGGAGGAGGAATGAGGAGACCCAGTACTTC.

V is TRBV27 and J is TRBJ2-7; a weak D match, TRBD1 (6 bases). The V gene's germline CDR1 is MNHEY and CDR2 SMNVEV (reference sequence). CDR3 size: 14 residues. Deletions cut 2 bases from V and 1 base from J, with 9 bases between. In DNA, the CDR3 is TGTGCCAGCAGTTTAGCCAGGGGTTCCTACGAGCAGTACTTC. Its protein product is CASSLARGSYEQYF.

This chain uses TRBV7-9 with TRBJ2-3; 9 bases agree with TRBD2. This CDR3 has 15 amino acids. CDR1 is SEHNR and CDR2 is FQNEAQ in the germline V gene (reference sequence). J gave up 6 bases and V 5 bases, and 9 bases lay outside the gene matches. The CDR3 region has the DNA TGTGCCAGCAGCCGAACTAGCGGGTCGTCGGATACGCAGTATTTT. Its protein is CASSRTSGSSDTQYF.

The chain employs TRBV11-2 and TRBJ2-7, with D hard to call. Germline CDR1 and CDR2: SGHAT and FQNNGV. The ends were cut back, 3 bases at V and 0 bases at J, with 9 bases in the middle. The CDR3 totals 14 residues. The CDR3 nucleotides are TGTGCCAGCAGCTTTGGCCACCTCTCCTACGAGCAGTACTTC. Translating it yields CASSFGHLSYEQYF. Supplemented by reference TRBV11-2 and TRBJ2-7, the full variable domain reads EAGVAQSPRYKIIEKRQSVAFWCNPISGHATLYWYQQILGQGPKLLIQFQNNGVVDDSQLPKDRFSAERLKGVDSTLKIQPAKLEDSAVYLCASSFGHLSYEQYFGPGTRLTVT.

This chain uses TRBV7-9 with TRBJ2-1; tentatively, D is TRBD1 (6 bases). CDR3 length: 14 residues. Germline V gene sequence: CDR1 SEHNR, CDR2 FQNEAQ (reference sequence). The germline V and J ends were trimmed by 1 base and 10 bases, with 14 bases remaining between them. The CDR3 DNA reads TGTGCCAGCAGCTTAGAGACAGGTCGTAAGGAGCAGTTCTTC. This sequence encodes CASSLETGRKEQFF.

The chain's CDR3 is CAWSVGRNNYGYTF. The CDR3 DNA follows: TGTGCCTGGAGTGTGGGAAGGAATAACTATGGCTACACCTTC. The rearrangement uses TRBV30 and TRBJ1-2; D unclear. Germline V gene sequence: CDR1 GTSNPN, CDR2 SVGIG (reference sequence). The CDR3 extends over 14 amino acids. Trimming took off 0 bases at V and 1 base at J, with 9 bases between the two ends.

This chain links TRBV30 with TRBJ1-6; D perhaps matches TRBD1 (5 bases). The CDR3 sequence is 18 residues long. The ends were cut back, 2 bases at V and 0 bases at J, with 17 bases in the middle. Germline loops: CDR1 GTSNPN, CDR2 SVGIG (reference sequence). This chain's CDR3 is CAWSQPGRTYSYNSPLHF. The CDR3 nucleotides are TGTGCCTGGAGTCAACCGGGACGGACTTACTCCTATAATTCACCCCTCCACTTT.

The rearrangement joins TRBV2 to TRBJ1-3; 7 nucleotides line up with TRBD1. The length of the CDR3 is 14 residues. V was pared by 8 bases and J by 4 bases, with 8 bases of the junction left unmatched. Germline-derived CDR1 and CDR2 are SNHLY and FYNNEI. The CDR3 coding sequence is TGTGCCAGCCACAGGGGCATGGAAGGAAACACCATATATTTT. This gives the protein CASHRGMEGNTIYF.

The chain couples TRBV19 to TRBJ2-1; TRBD1 matches 9 bases. The CDR3 has 13 amino acids. Trimming cost V 5 bases and J 8 bases; bases outside gene matches: 4. The germline V gene has CDR1 LNHDA and CDR2 SQIVND (reference sequence). The CDR3 protein is CASSRGQGDEQFF. For the CDR3, the DNA is TGTGCCAGTAGTCGGGGACAGGGTGATGAGCAGTTCTTC.

The chain has TRBV6-5 and TRBJ2-5, with TRBD1 as a possible D gene (6 bases). The germline V and J ends were trimmed by 6 bases and 5 bases, with 19 bases remaining between them. Germline assignment: CDR1 MNHEY and CDR2 SVGAGI. This CDR3 spans 15 amino acids. This chain's CDR3 is CASSVSGVDWETQYF. In DNA, the CDR3 is TGTGCCAGCAGCGTATCAGGGGTAGATTGGGAGACCCAGTACTTC.

This chain links TRBV5-6 with TRBJ1-2; D is possibly TRBD1 (5 bases). Deletions cut 2 bases from V and 7 bases from J, with 6 bases between. The CDR3 sequence is 11 residues long. Germline CDR1 is SGHDT and CDR2 is YYEEEE. The CDR3 coding sequence is TGTGCCAGCAGCTTCGACAGTGGCTACACCTTC. Protein: CASSFDSGYTF. Full variable domain (outside the CDR3, taken from reference TRBV5-6 and TRBJ1-2): DAGVTQSPTHLIKTRGQQVTLRCSPKSGHDTVSWYQQALGQGPQFIFQYYEEEERQRGNFPDRFSGHQFPNYSSELNVNALLLGDSALYLCASSFDSGYTFGSGTRLTVV.

This clone was recorded only once. V is TRBV5-1 and J is TRBJ2-1; the match to TRBD2 covers 10 bases. The CDR3 has 16 residues. CDR1 SGHRS and CDR2 YFSETQ come from the germline V gene. V shed 3 bases, J shed 9 bases, and the junction held 12 bases outside the gene matches. CDR3 DNA sequence: TGCGCCAGCAGCTCCCCCAGCGGGAGGGCCAGGGGTGAGCAGTTCTTC. Its translation is CASSSPSGRARGEQFF.

CDR3: CASSSRTGQHSPLHF. In DNA, the CDR3 is TGTGCCAGCAGTTCCCGGACAGGGCAGCATTCACCCCTCCACTTT. The chain uses TRBV5-8 and TRBJ1-6; 8 nucleotides agree with TRBD1. V lost 5 bases, J lost 8 bases, and 9 bases stayed unmatched. Germline values: CDR1 SGHTS, CDR2 YDEGEE. The CDR3 runs 15 residues.

The chain has TRBV21-1 and TRBJ1-6; whether TRBD1, the table's D call, matches the DNA was not checked. TRBV21-1 is a documented pseudogene. The CDR3 totals 16 residues. The CDR3 nucleotides are TGTGCCAGCAGCAAACTGGGACAGCCCCATAATTCACCCCTCCACTTT. Translated: CASSKLGQPHNSPLHF.

This clone was observed once. The rearrangement links TRBV6-5 to TRBJ1-2, with D uncertain. Germline assignment: CDR1 MNHEY and CDR2 SVGAGI. The CDR3 spans 11 residues. With 2 bases removed from V and 8 bases from J, the gap between germline ends came to 6 bases. The CDR3: CASSYGWGYTF. CDR3 sequence (DNA): TGTGCCAGCAGTTACGGTTGGGGCTACACCTTC.

This chain joins TRBV7-6 and TRBJ2-2, with D possibly TRBD2 on 6 matching bases. Trimming removed 5 bases from V and 6 bases from J, with 16 bases in between. Germline CDR1 and CDR2: SGHVS and FNYEAQ. The CDR3 consists of 15 residues. The CDR3 is CASSRGARGSGELFF. The CDR3 DNA follows: TGTGCCAGCAGCCGCGGGGCGCGGGGTTCCGGGGAGCTGTTTTTT.

The V and J genes are TRBV9 and TRBJ2-3; no reliable D call. With 3 bases removed from V and 2 bases from J, the gap between germline ends came to 4 bases. The V gene's germline CDR1 is SGDLS and CDR2 YYNGEE. CDR3 length: 12 residues. The CDR3 sequence is CASSAITDTQYF. Here the CDR3 DNA reads TGTGCCAGCAGCGCAATCACAGATACGCAGTATTTT.

The V call is TRBV27, the J call TRBJ2-7; 10 bases map to TRBD1. After removal of 7 bases from V and 6 bases from J, the junction contained 6 bases not matched to a gene. CDR3 length: 13 amino acids. Per the germline V gene, CDR1 is MNHEY and CDR2 is SMNVEV (reference sequence). CDR3 region: CASKPGTGVEQYF. As DNA, the CDR3 is TGTGCCAGCAAACCCGGGACAGGGGTCGAGCAGTACTTC.

The chain links TRBV12-5 to TRBJ2-1; 8 bases are shared with TRBD2. CDR1 is LGHNT, CDR2 FRNRAP, per germline. After removal of 5 bases from V and 4 bases from J, the junction contained 7 bases not matched to a gene. CDR3 length: 15 residues. The CDR3 spells CASGAGGLQYNEQFF. The DNA for the CDR3 is TGTGCTAGTGGTGCGGGGGGCCTACAATACAATGAGCAGTTCTTC.

V gene TRBV7-2 combines with J gene TRBJ2-1; D ambiguous. CDR3 length: 14 amino acids. Trimming took off 5 bases at V and 3 bases at J, with 11 bases between the two ends. The germline gives CDR1 SGHTA, CDR2 FQGNSA. The CDR3 sequence: CASSPAILYNEQFF. The CDR3 nucleotides read TGTGCCAGCAGCCCAGCTATTCTCTACAATGAGCAGTTCTTC.

The V call is TRBV18, the J call TRBJ2-7; the D gene is possibly TRBD1 (5 bases). Trimming removed 0 bases from V and 6 bases from J, with 18 bases in between. Germline CDR1 and CDR2: KGHSH and LQKENI. The CDR3 has 16 amino acids. CDR3 sequence reads: CASSPPAAGLRSEQYF. For the CDR3, the DNA is TGTGCCAGCTCACCACCTGCCGCAGGGCTGAGAAGCGAGCAGTACTTC.

The genes are TRBV30 and TRBJ1-1; D might be TRBD1 (6 bases). With 3 bases removed from V and 5 bases from J, the gap between germline ends came to 13 bases. This CDR3 is 13 amino acids long. The germline V gene has CDR1 GTSNPN and CDR2 SVGIG (reference sequence). The CDR3 sequence: CAWSPGRGTEAFF. The CDR3 bases are TGTGCCTGGAGCCCAGGGAGGGGGACTGAAGCTTTCTTT.

In its sample, this clone was seen a few times. V usage is TRBV18 and J usage is TRBJ1-5; D gene unclear. This CDR3 is built from 14 residues. V lost 3 bases and J 3 bases, leaving 9 bases between the germline ends. CDR1 is KGHSH, CDR2 LQKENI, per germline. The CDR3 DNA follows: TGTGCCAGCTCACCCGGGCAGAACAATCAGCCCCAGCATTTT. It is translated as CASSPGQNNQPQHF.

The chain couples TRBV6-5 to TRBJ1-1; D unresolved. The V and J ends lost 0 bases and 1 base respectively, with 9 bases between them. The germline V gene has CDR1 MNHEY and CDR2 SVGAGI. This CDR3 is built from 15 residues. In nucleotides, the CDR3 is TGTGCCAGCAGTTACTCGGGCAACTCGAACACTGAAGCTTTCTTT. Its protein product is CASSYSGNSNTEAFF.

DNA of the CDR3: TGTGCCAGCAGCCTCTACAGGGGAGGAGTAGATGGCTACACCTTC. It encodes CASSLYRGGVDGYTF. V is TRBV5-8 and J is TRBJ1-2, with TRBD1 identical over 7 bases. Germline-derived CDR1 and CDR2 are SGHTS and YDEGEE. The CDR3 is 15 amino acids. After removal of 4 bases from V and 6 bases from J, the junction contained 12 bases not matched to a gene.